The rows below give T cell receptor beta chains drawn from one sample of a study of blood T cell repertoires in COVID-19. Profiled with immunoSEQ multiplex PCR; TCRdb holds only in-frame clones, not every one. The sample carries about 130,000 clones, around 85% recorded once. Input material: peripheral blood. The receptor set was obtained from a human donor in a cohort sampled during active COVID-19. Both conserved end residues are part of each CDR3. Fields, in order: CDR3 protein, CDR3 DNA, clone size, D gene, CDR3 length, V gene, J gene. D genes are given only for firm matches. Size is stated for part of the rows, as once, few or many counts, or as a class when the clone is expanded.

CASSTSGGNTIYF	TGTGCCAGCAGCACCAGCGGTGGAAACACCATATATTTT	-	-	13	TRBV7-2	TRBJ1-3
CAISPRQGANQPQHF	TGTGCCATCAGTCCTAGACAGGGAGCCAATCAGCCCCAGCATTTT	-	TRBD1	15	TRBV10-3	TRBJ1-5
CASSQIGGLNTEAFF	TGTGCCAGCAGCCAAATAGGGGGTCTGAACACTGAAGCTTTCTTT	-	-	15	TRBV11-1	TRBJ1-1
CARSSSEEMNTEAFF	TGTGCCAGAAGCTCGTCCGAGGAGATGAACACTGAAGCTTTCTTT	many	-	15	TRBV5-3	TRBJ1-1
CASSFKQGFTEAFF	TGTGCCAGCAGCTTTAAACAGGGATTCACTGAAGCTTTCTTT	-	-	14	TRBV7-9	TRBJ1-1
CASRYPTGHGYTF	TGTGCCAGCCGCTATCCGACAGGGCATGGCTACACCTTC	-	TRBD1	13	TRBV12-3/TRBV12-4	TRBJ1-2
CASTSGQTNTEAFF	TGTGCCAGCACGTCCGGACAGACGAACACTGAAGCTTTCTTT	-	-	14	TRBV6-5	TRBJ1-1
CASSLAVAGPTGELFF	TGTGCCAGCAGCTTGGCCGTGGCAGGTCCCACCGGGGAGCTGTTTTTT	-	-	16	TRBV5-4	TRBJ2-2
CASSLDSGPITGELFF	TGTGCCAGCAGCTTAGACAGCGGACCTATCACCGGGGAGCTGTTTTTT	-	-	16	TRBV7-2	TRBJ2-2
CASGAGADTQYF	TGTGCTAGTGGAGCAGGGGCAGATACGCAGTATTTT	-	-	12	TRBV12-5	TRBJ2-3
CASSLDTNTEAFF	TGTGCCAGCAGCTTAGACACGAACACTGAAGCTTTCTTT	-	-	13	TRBV7-9	TRBJ1-1
CAISSSSGRDNEQFF	TGTGCCATCAGTTCCTCTAGCGGGAGGGACAATGAGCAGTTCTTC	once	TRBD2	15	TRBV10-3	TRBJ2-1
CASSDGGDSYGYTF	TGTGCCAGCTCAGACGGGGGGGACAGCTATGGCTACACCTTC	-	TRBD1	14	TRBV18	TRBJ1-2
CASSLGSADTQYF	TGTGCCAGCAGCTTGGGTAGCGCAGATACGCAGTATTTT	-	-	13	TRBV5-6	TRBJ2-3
CASSDGEQGWNEQFF	TGTGCCAGCAGTGACGGAGAACAGGGGTGGAATGAGCAGTTCTTC	few	TRBD1	15	TRBV6-4	TRBJ2-1
CAWSGTGGNSPLHF	TGTGCCTGGAGTGGGACAGGGGGCAATTCACCCCTCCACTTT	-	TRBD1	14	TRBV30	TRBJ1-6
CASSKHHTGTNTEAFF	TGTGCCAGCAGCAAGCACCACACAGGGACGAACACTGAAGCTTTCTTT	-	-	16	TRBV7-2	TRBJ1-1
CAISVRDSEETQYF	TGTGCCATCAGCGTCAGGGACTCCGAAGAGACCCAGTACTTC	-	-	14	TRBV10-3	TRBJ2-5
CASSHPAGGQETQYF	TGTGCCAGCAGCCACCCAGCGGGGGGCCAAGAGACCCAGTACTTC	-	TRBD2	15	TRBV3-1/TRBV3-2	TRBJ2-5
CASSFRPGSHQPQHF	TGTGCCAGCAGCTTTCGTCCAGGTTCGCATCAGCCCCAGCATTTT	-	-	15	TRBV5-5	TRBJ1-5
CASSDSYSFNEKLFF	TGTGCCAGCAGTGACTCTTACAGTTTTAATGAAAAACTGTTTTTT	-	-	15	TRBV6-4	TRBJ1-4
CASSLEGQPGELFF	TGTGCCAGCAGCTTGGAAGGACAGCCCGGGGAGCTGTTTTTT	-	-	14	TRBV5-4	TRBJ2-2
CASSTRRGANTGELFF	TGTGCCAGCAGCACCCGGAGGGGCGCGAACACCGGGGAGCTGTTTTTT	-	-	16	TRBV5-4	TRBJ2-2
CASRLAGSETQYF	TGTGCCAGCAGGTTAGCAGGATCAGAGACCCAGTACTTC	-	-	13	TRBV11-2	TRBJ2-5
CASSIEPGWEDTEAFF	TGTGCCAGTAGTATTGAGCCCGGGTGGGAGGACACTGAAGCTTTCTTT	-	-	16	TRBV19	TRBJ1-1
CASSQGGRRGDEKLFF	TGTGCCAGCAGCCAAGGGGGACGGCGGGGGGATGAAAAACTGTTTTTT	many	-	16	TRBV3-1/TRBV3-2	TRBJ1-4
CASSQRDRGRGSGANVLTF	TGCGCCAGCAGCCAACGGGACAGGGGGCGGGGGTCTGGGGCCAACGTCCTGACTTTC	many	TRBD1	19	TRBV4-3	TRBJ2-6
CASSSTVTGELFF	TGCGCCAGCAGTTCGACAGTAACCGGGGAGCTGTTTTTT	-	-	13	TRBV10-2	TRBJ2-2
CASSSGTQYF	TGTGCCAGCAGCTCCGGGACCCAGTACTTC	-	-	10	TRBV11-2	TRBJ2-5
CASRRAVSYNEQFF	TGTGCCAGCAGGCGGGCGGTCTCCTACAATGAGCAGTTCTTC	few	-	14	TRBV6-5	TRBJ2-1
CASSSPGQGSNQQFF	TGTGCCAGCAGCTCGCCCGGACAGGGGTCGAATCAGCAGTTCTTC	-	TRBD1	15	TRBV13	TRBJ2-1
CASSPPGSSGANVLTF	TGTGCCAGCAGCCCCCCGGGGTCATCTGGGGCCAACGTCCTGACTTTC	-	-	16	TRBV5-6	TRBJ2-6
CASSSGLAGVNEQFF	TGTGCCAGCAGCTCTGGACTAGCGGGAGTCAATGAGCAGTTCTTC	-	TRBD2	15	TRBV7-9	TRBJ2-1
CASRERGAYNEQFF	TGTGCCAGCAGGGAGCGGGGAGCATACAATGAGCAGTTCTTC	-	TRBD2	14	TRBV7-9	TRBJ2-1
CASIRSSNEKLFF	TGTGCCAGCATTAGATCATCTAATGAAAAACTGTTTTTT	few	-	13	TRBV5-8	TRBJ1-4
CASSPRDRPMNTEAFF	TGTGCCAGCAGCCCCCGGGACAGACCAATGAACACTGAAGCTTTCTTT	-	TRBD1	16	TRBV5-4	TRBJ1-1
CSVDTVNTGELFF	TGCAGCGTTGACACGGTGAACACCGGGGAGCTGTTTTTT	-	-	13	TRBV29-1	TRBJ2-2
CSASPFDLEEKLFF	TGCAGTGCTAGTCCCTTCGACTTGGAGGAAAAACTGTTTTTT	few	-	14	TRBV20-1	TRBJ1-4
CASSLGGSRSGNEQFF	TGTGCCAGCAGCTTAGGGGGCAGTCGGTCCGGGAATGAGCAGTTCTTC	-	-	16	TRBV11-1	TRBJ2-1
CASRGSANPTDTQYF	TGTGCCAGTAGGGGCTCCGCGAACCCCACAGATACGCAGTATTTT	-	-	15	TRBV19	TRBJ2-3
CAISEVSRGTEAFF	TGTGCCATCAGTGAAGTATCGAGAGGCACTGAAGCTTTCTTT	-	-	14	TRBV10-3	TRBJ1-1
CASSLNGAANTGELFF	TGTGCCAGCAGCTTAAACGGTGCGGCGAACACCGGGGAGCTGTTTTTT	-	-	16	TRBV7-2	TRBJ2-2
CASSVASYEQYF	TGTGCCAGCAGCGTAGCTAGCTATGAGCAGTATTTT	-	-	12	TRBV9	TRBJ2-3
CASSRGGDQPQHF	TGTGCCAGCAGCCGGGGAGGGGATCAGCCCCAGCATTTT	once	-	13	TRBV5-4	TRBJ1-5
CASSHDRDISQPQHF	TGCGCCAGCAGTCACGACAGGGATATCAGTCAGCCCCAGCATTTT	-	TRBD1	15	TRBV23-1	TRBJ1-5
CASSGQGAPEAFF	TGTGCCAGCAGCGGACAGGGGGCCCCCGAAGCTTTCTTT	-	TRBD1	13	TRBV11-2	TRBJ1-1
CASSYSRIKLGADTEAFF	TGTGCCAGCAGTTACTCGAGAATTAAATTGGGGGCCGACACTGAAGCTTTCTTT	few	-	18	TRBV6-2/TRBV6-3	TRBJ1-1
CASSTGSNYGYTF	TGTGCCAGTAGTACGGGGTCCAACTATGGCTACACCTTC	-	-	13	TRBV19	TRBJ1-2
CASSDGGADTQYF	TGTGCCAGCAGTGATGGCGGCGCTGATACGCAGTATTTT	-	-	13	TRBV2	TRBJ2-3